The source of this T cell receptor (beta chain) is a study of T cell responses to AZD1222 COVID-19 vaccine. Repertoires were generated with immunoSEQ multiplex PCR, while TCRdb's copy carries only in-frame clones and drops some. The table has more than 120,000 clones, approximately 86% seen once. Turning to this clone: The antigen is unknown.

Study outcomes and limitations: Nearly half of spike-specific TCRs reportedly go after variant regions that carry no mutations. The sample set comprised mostly white British donors with more females, and clonal diversity was possibly underestimated.

The receptor was derived from an adult who received the AZD1222 COVID-19 vaccine. The input for sequencing was peripheral blood, taken 28 days after the second AZD1222 dose.

CDR3 loop: CASSPYRETEAFF. CDR3 bases: TGTGCCAGCTCACCGTACAGGGAGACTGAAGCTTTCTTT. The chain combines TRBV18 with TRBJ1-1; D is possibly TRBD1 (6 bases). CDR1 is KGHSH, CDR2 LQKENI, per germline. The CDR3 loop spans 13 amino acids. The germline V and J ends were trimmed by 3 bases and 5 bases, with 10 bases remaining between them. The variable domain in full, with the rest retrieved from reference TRBV18 and TRBJ1-1, is NAGVMQNPRHLVRRRGQEARLRCSPMKGHSHVYWYRQLPEEGLKFMVYLQKENIIDESGMPKERFSAEFPKEGPSILRIQQVVRGDSAAYFCASSPYRETEAFFGQGTRLTVV.